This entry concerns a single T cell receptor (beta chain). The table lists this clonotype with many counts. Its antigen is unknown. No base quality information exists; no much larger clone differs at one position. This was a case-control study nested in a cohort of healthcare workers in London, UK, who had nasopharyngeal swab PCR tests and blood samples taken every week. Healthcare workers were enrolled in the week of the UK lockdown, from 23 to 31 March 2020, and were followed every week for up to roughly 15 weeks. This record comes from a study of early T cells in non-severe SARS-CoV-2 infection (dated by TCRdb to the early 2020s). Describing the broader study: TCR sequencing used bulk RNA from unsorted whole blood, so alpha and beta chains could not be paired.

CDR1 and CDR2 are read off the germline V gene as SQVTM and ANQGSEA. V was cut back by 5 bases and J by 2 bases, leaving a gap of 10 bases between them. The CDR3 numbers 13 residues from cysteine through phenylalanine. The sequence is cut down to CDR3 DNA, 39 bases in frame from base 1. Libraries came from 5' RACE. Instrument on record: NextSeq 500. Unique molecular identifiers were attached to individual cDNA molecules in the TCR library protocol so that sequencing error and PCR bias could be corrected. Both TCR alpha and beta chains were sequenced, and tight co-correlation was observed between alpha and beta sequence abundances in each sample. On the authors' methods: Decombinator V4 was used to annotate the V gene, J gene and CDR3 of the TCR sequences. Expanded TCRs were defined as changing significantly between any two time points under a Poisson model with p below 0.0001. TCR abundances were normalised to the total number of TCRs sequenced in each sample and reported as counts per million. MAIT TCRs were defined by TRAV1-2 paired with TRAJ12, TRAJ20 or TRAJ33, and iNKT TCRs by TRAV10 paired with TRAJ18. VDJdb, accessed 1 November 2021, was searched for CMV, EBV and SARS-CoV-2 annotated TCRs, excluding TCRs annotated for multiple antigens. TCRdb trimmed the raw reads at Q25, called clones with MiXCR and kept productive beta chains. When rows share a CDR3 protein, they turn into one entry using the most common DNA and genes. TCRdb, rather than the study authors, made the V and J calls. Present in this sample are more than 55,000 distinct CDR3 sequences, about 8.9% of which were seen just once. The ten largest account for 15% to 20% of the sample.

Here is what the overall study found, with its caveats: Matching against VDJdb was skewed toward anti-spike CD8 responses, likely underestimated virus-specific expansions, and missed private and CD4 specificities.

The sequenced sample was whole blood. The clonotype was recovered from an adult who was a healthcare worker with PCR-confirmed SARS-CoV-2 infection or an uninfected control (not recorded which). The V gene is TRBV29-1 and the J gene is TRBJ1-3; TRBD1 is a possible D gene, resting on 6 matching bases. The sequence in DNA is TGCAGCGTTTCACAGGGAACTGGAAACACCATATATTTT. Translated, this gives CSVSQGTGNTIYF.